These 16 T cell receptor beta chains were sequenced from one sample in a study of blood T cell repertoires in COVID-19. The table came from immunoSEQ multiplex PCR; TCRdb's copy has only in-frame clones and leaves some out. This table holds 100,000 to 150,000 clones, 69% found once. Specimen: peripheral blood. All receptors derive from a woman between 70 and 85 years old with acute or convalescent COVID-19.

The V call is TRBV19, the J call TRBJ2-7; a weak D match, TRBD2 (6 bases). The CDR3 runs 14 residues. V lost 4 bases and J 1 base, leaving 11 bases between the germline ends. The V gene's germline CDR1 is LNHDA and CDR2 SQIVND (reference sequence). The CDR3 here is CASSTSAGSYEQYF. The CDR3 DNA sequence: TGTGCCAGTAGTACTAGCGCGGGGTCCTACGAGCAGTACTTC.

The V and J genes are TRBV6-5 and TRBJ1-2; 7 bases line up with TRBD1. Trimming cost V 11 bases and J 5 bases; bases outside gene matches: 11. CDR3 length equals 13 residues. Per germline, CDR1 MNHEY and CDR2 SVGAGI. The CDR3 loop reads CAVLPGQTYGYTF. CDR3 DNA: TGTGCCGTTCTACCGGGACAGACATATGGCTACACCTTC.

The rearrangement uses TRBV10-2 and TRBJ2-1; no clear D. This CDR3 has 15 amino acids. Trimming shortened V by 3 bases and J by 0 bases, and 9 bases separated the two germline ends. Looked up from germline, CDR1 is WSHSY and CDR2 is SAAADI. Here the CDR3 DNA reads TGCGCCAGCAGTGACCTCCCCCGCTCCTACAATGAGCAGTTCTTC. It specifies CASSDLPRSYNEQFF.

The chain couples TRBV7-6 to TRBJ2-7; possibly TRBD1 for D (6 bases). The CDR3 loop spans 14 amino acids. The germline V and J ends were trimmed by 5 bases and 2 bases, with 13 bases remaining between them. Germline CDR1 and CDR2: SGHVS and FNYEAQ. CDR3 protein: CASSLQGSPYEQYF. The CDR3 nucleotides read TGTGCCAGCAGCCTCCAGGGGAGTCCCTACGAGCAGTACTTC.

This rearrangement joins TRBV3-1 (or the pseudogene TRBV3-2) to TRBJ2-7, with 9 bases aligning to TRBD2. After removal of 1 base from V and 5 bases from J, the junction contained 3 bases not matched to a gene. CDR3 length: 14 amino acids. Germline loops: CDR1 LGHDT, CDR2 YNNKEL (reference sequence). The CDR3 DNA reads TGTGCCAGCAGCCAAGCTAGCGGGAACGACGAGCAGTACTTC. Its protein product is CASSQASGNDEQYF.

V usage is TRBV6-5 and J usage is TRBJ2-5; 8 bases are a match to TRBD2. CDR3 length equals 11 residues. CDR1 and CDR2 from the germline V gene are MNHEY and SVGAGI. V lost 5 bases to trimming and J lost 14 bases; unmatched junction nucleotides: 7. The CDR3 DNA is TGTGCCAGCAGTAACGGACTAGCCCCATACTTC. This gives the protein CASSNGLAPYF.

V is TRBV9 and J is TRBJ1-1; maybe TRBD1 (5 bases). The ends were cut back, 0 bases at V and 5 bases at J, with 11 bases in the middle. Germline V lookup: CDR1 SGDLS, CDR2 YYNGEE. The CDR3 spans 14 residues. The CDR3 DNA reads as TGTGCCAGCAGCGTAGAGTCGGGGGGGACTGAAGCTTTCTTT. As protein: CASSVESGGTEAFF.

This chain links TRBV5-1 with TRBJ2-7; 14 bases agree with TRBD2. The V gene end was trimmed by 4 bases and the J gene end by 3 bases; junction bases not matched to a gene: 3. The CDR3 loop spans 15 amino acids. The germline CDR1 and CDR2 sequences are SGHRS and YFSETQ. In nucleotides, the CDR3 is TGCGCCAGCAGCCAAGGGACTAGCGGGAGCTACGAGCAGTACTTC. Translated, it gives CASSQGTSGSYEQYF.

This chain uses TRBV5-4 with TRBJ2-7; D is possibly TRBD1 (5 bases). The V end was cut by 4 bases, the J end by 4 bases, with 12 bases between. The CDR3 totals 13 residues. Germline V lookup: CDR1 SGHNT, CDR2 YYREEE (reference sequence). CDR3 sequence reads: CASSPNTGYEQYF. Here the CDR3 DNA reads TGTGCCAGCAGCCCTAACACAGGTTACGAGCAGTACTTC.

The chain recombines TRBV29-1 with TRBJ1-1; D is uncertain. V shed 3 bases and J shed 4 bases, with 12 bases lying between them. CDR1 and CDR2 from the germline V gene are SQVTM and ANQGSEA. This CDR3 region has 13 residues. CDR3 bases: TGCAGCGTTGAGGGAGGGTTCGGCACTGAAGCTTTCTTT. This encodes CSVEGGFGTEAFF. Supplemented by reference TRBV29-1 and TRBJ1-1, the full variable domain reads SAVISQKPSRDICQRGTSLTIQCQVDSQVTMMFWYRQQPGQSLTLIATANQGSEATYESGFVIDKFPISRPNLTFSTLTVSNMSPEDSSIYLCSVEGGFGTEAFFGQGTRLTVV.

V usage is TRBV24-1 and J usage is TRBJ1-2, with D perhaps matching TRBD1 (6 bases). The CDR3 covers 16 residues. V lost 2 bases to trimming and J lost 4 bases, with 16 bases between them. CDR1 and CDR2 (germline): KGHDR, SFDVKD. The CDR3 spells CATSDSGGQAAYGYTF. Written as DNA, the CDR3 is TGTGCCACCAGTGATTCGGGGGGGCAGGCCGCCTATGGCTACACCTTC.

Details on this clone: The identical CDR3 is also encoded by other nucleotide sequences in the sample. The genes are TRBV11-2 and TRBJ1-5; tentative D call: TRBD1 (5 bases). Germline loops: CDR1 SGHAT, CDR2 FQNNGV. The CDR3 runs 16 residues. V lost 2 bases and J 1 base, leaving 12 bases between the germline ends. In DNA form, the CDR3 reads TGTGCCAGCAGCTTATCCGACCAGGGCAGCAATCAGCCCCAGCATTTT. This gives the protein CASSLSDQGSNQPQHF.

V usage is TRBV9 and J usage is TRBJ2-3, with D perhaps TRBD1 (6 bases). V dropped 1 base and J dropped 1 base, with 10 bases sitting between them. The germline V gene encodes CDR1 SGDLS and CDR2 YYNGEE. The CDR3 has 15 amino acids. The CDR3 loop reads CASSVQPGGTDTQYF. CDR3 DNA: TGTGCCAGCAGCGTACAGCCAGGGGGCACAGATACGCAGTATTTT.

This rearrangement joins TRBV6-2 or TRBV6-3 to TRBJ2-2; 7 bases line up with TRBD1. V was clipped by 4 bases and J by 7 bases; unmatched bases: 12. The CDR3 is made up of 16 amino acids. Germline loops: CDR1 MNHEY, CDR2 SVGEGT. This chain's CDR3 is CASSSRGGRQFGELFF. CDR3 bases: TGTGCCAGCAGTTCCCGAGGGGGCCGTCAATTCGGGGAGCTGTTTTTT.

This chain connects TRBV9 to TRBJ1-6; TRBD1 is a possible D gene (5 bases). The CDR3 sequence is 15 residues long. Germline lookup yields CDR1 SGDLS and CDR2 YYNGEE. Trimming took off 3 bases at V and 4 bases at J, with 11 bases between the two ends. CDR3 loop: CASSGSQVYNSPLHF. The CDR3 region has the DNA TGTGCCAGCAGCGGATCACAGGTGTATAATTCACCCCTCCACTTT.

The V and J genes are TRBV4-2 and TRBJ2-5, with 8 bases aligning to TRBD1. CDR1 is LGHNA, CDR2 YNFKEQ, per germline. Unmatched junction bases numbered 2, after V lost 1 base and J lost 4 bases. This CDR3 is built from 14 residues. The CDR3 nucleotides read TGTGCCAGCAGCCAAGCCGACAGGGGAGAGACCCAGTACTTC. It translates to CASSQADRGETQYF.